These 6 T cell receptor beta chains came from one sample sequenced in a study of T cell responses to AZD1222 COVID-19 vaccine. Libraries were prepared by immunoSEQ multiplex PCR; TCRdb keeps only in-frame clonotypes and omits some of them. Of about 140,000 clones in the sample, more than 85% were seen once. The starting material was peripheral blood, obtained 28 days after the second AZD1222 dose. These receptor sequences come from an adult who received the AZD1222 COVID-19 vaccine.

The CDR3 region is CASSLNRDYGYEQYF. CDR3 DNA sequence: TGTGCCAGTAGTCTAAACCGGGACTACGGCTACGAGCAGTACTTC. V is TRBV19 and J is TRBJ2-7; TRBD2 agrees at 7 bases. Looked up from germline, CDR1 is LNHDA and CDR2 is SQIVND (reference sequence). The CDR3 spans 15 residues. The V and J ends lost 5 bases and 3 bases, in that order; junction bases with no gene match: 10.

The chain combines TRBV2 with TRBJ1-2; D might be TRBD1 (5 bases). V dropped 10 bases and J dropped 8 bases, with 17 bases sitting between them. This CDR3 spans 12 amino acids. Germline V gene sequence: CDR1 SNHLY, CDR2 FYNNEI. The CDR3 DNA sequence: TGTGCCACATCAGGGAGCCGCAACGGCTACACCTTC. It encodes CATSGSRNGYTF.

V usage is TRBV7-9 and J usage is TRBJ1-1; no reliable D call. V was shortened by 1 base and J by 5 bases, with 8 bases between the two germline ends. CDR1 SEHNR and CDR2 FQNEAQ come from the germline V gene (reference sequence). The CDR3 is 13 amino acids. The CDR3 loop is CASSLEMSTEAFF. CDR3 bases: TGTGCCAGCAGCTTAGAGATGAGTACTGAAGCTTTCTTT.

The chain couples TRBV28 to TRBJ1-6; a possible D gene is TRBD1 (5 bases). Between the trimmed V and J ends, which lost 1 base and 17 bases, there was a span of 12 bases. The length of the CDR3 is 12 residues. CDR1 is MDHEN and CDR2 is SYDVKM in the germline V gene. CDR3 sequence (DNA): TGTGCCAGCAGTTTATCTACCCACAGGTTCCACTTT. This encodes CASSLSTHRFHF.

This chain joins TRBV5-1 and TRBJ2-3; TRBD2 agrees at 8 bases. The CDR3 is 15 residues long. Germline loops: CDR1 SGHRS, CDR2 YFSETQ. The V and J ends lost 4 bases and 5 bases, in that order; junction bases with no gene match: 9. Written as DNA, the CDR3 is TGCGCCAGCAGCCCCTGGACTAGCACCGGAGATACGCAGTATTTT. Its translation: CASSPWTSTGDTQYF.

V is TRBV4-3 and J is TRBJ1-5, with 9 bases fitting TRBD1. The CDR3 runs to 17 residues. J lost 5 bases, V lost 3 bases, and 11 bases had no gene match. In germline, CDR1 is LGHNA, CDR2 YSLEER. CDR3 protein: CASSQFLDRGRDQPQHF. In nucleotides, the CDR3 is TGCGCCAGCAGCCAGTTCTTGGACAGGGGACGGGATCAGCCCCAGCATTTT.